The next 7 T cell receptor beta chains were all read from a single sample in a study of T cell clonality in common variable immunodeficiency. The repertoire was sequenced with immunoSEQ multiplex PCR; TCRdb's copy has only in-frame clones and lacks some. The sample gives about 44,000 clones, none seen only once, and the top ten clones hold 10%. Sequencing was carried out using peripheral blood mononuclear cells. Source of these receptors: a person between 18 and 75 years old in good health.

Ten or more counts support this clone. The read gets to within 3 residues of the CDR3 end, and the germline J gene fills in the rest. This chain uses TRBV27 with TRBJ2-7; the D gene is possibly TRBD1 (5 bases). V was pared by 6 bases and J by 1 base, with 10 bases between. The CDR3 covers 13 residues. CDR1 is MNHEY and CDR2 is SMNVEV in the germline V gene (reference sequence). This CDR3 reads CASRGRASYEQYF. The part of the CDR3 DNA that was read is TGTGCCAGCAGGGGCAGGGCATCCTACGAG.

In its sample, this clone was seen many times. The read is 3 residues too short to cover the CDR3 end, so that end is filled in from the germline J gene. The chain joins TRBV19 to TRBJ2-7; 9 bases fit TRBD1. From germline, CDR1 is LNHDA and CDR2 SQIVND (reference sequence). J lost 6 bases, V lost 5 bases, and 8 bases had no gene match. The CDR3 sequence is 14 residues long. The CDR3 spells CASSGGTGLGEQYF. The sequenced part of the CDR3 DNA is TGTGCCAGTAGTGGGGGGACAGGGCTGGGCGAG.

This clone was counted many times. The CDR3 is cut off 3 residues early in the read; its end comes from the germline J gene. The chain uses TRBV20-1 and TRBJ2-1; 12 bases map to TRBD2. Germline CDR1 DFQATT, CDR2 SNEGSKA (reference sequence). V lost 5 bases to trimming and J lost 7 bases; unmatched junction nucleotides: 9. CDR3 size: 15 residues. The CDR3 loop reads CSASRLAGDINEQFF. The DNA read from the CDR3 is TGCAGTGCTTCCAGACTAGCGGGAGATATAAATGAG.

This clone occurred many times. The read ends 3 residues early relative to the CDR3; the germline J gene fills the gap. The V call is TRBV11-2, the J call TRBJ2-5; 10 bases fit TRBD2. The trim removed 5 bases at V and 7 bases at J, leaving 4 bases unmatched. CDR1 is SGHAT, CDR2 FQNNGV, per germline. This CDR3 is built from 13 residues. This chain's CDR3 is CASSPGLAATQYF. The part of the CDR3 DNA that was read is TGTGCCAGCAGCCCCGGACTAGCGGCGACC.

This clone was observed many times. Coverage ceases 3 residues before the CDR3 finishes, and the germline J gene fills in the end. The gene calls are TRBV5-1 and TRBJ1-2, with TRBD1 matching 9 bases. This CDR3 region has 11 residues. The germline V gene has CDR1 SGHRS and CDR2 YFSETQ. V gave up 8 bases and J gave up 5 bases; unmatched junction bases: 1. The CDR3 DNA, read in part, is TGCGCCAGGGGACAGGGTTATGGC. This translates into CARGQGYG. The entire CDR3 protein is CARGQGYGYTF.

This clone was found many times. The read terminates 3 residues ahead of where the CDR3 ends, so the germline J gene completes it. The V and J genes are TRBV20-1 and TRBJ2-5, with a weak D call TRBD1 (6 bases). Germline CDR1 reads DFQATT; CDR2 reads SNEGSKA (reference sequence). This CDR3 region has 14 residues. The germline V and J ends were trimmed by 1 base and 1 base, with 10 bases remaining between them. The DNA read from the CDR3 is TGCAGTGCTAGAGCCGGGACACCCCAAGAGACC. Residues: CSARAGTPQET. The CDR3 reads in full as CSARAGTPQETQYF.

This clone was detected many times. The CDR3 end is not reached by the read, which stops 3 residues before it; the germline J gene fills it in. V and J are TRBV10-3 and TRBJ2-1; 8 nucleotides match TRBD2. The V gene end was trimmed by 3 bases and the J gene end by 9 bases; junction bases not matched to a gene: 7. There are 14 residues in the CDR3. Germline V gene sequence: CDR1 ENHRY, CDR2 SYGVKD. Incomplete CDR3 DNA: TGTGCCATCAGTGAACTAGCGGCTACGGGTGAG. This sequence encodes CAISELAATGE. The whole CDR3 region reads CAISELAATGEQFF.